This TCR beta chain comes out of a study of T-cell reconstitution after alpha-beta-depleted transplantation in children. Study-level results: Several hundred expanded graft clones reportedly gave rise to the alpha-beta T cells present about two months after transplant. Where some patients showed high TCRbeta diversity at day 60, it came from recipient T cells and thymic progenitors that had survived. Once a year had passed after transplant, T-cell counts and diversity came mostly from newly produced T cells.

About this clonotype itself: Its antigen is not known.

The ends were cut back, 0 bases at V and 12 bases at J, with 24 bases in the middle. Germline assignment: CDR1 SEHNR and CDR2 FQNEAQ (reference sequence). The CDR3 sequence is 16 residues long. This sample's TCRbeta library carried unique molecular identifier barcodes. TCRdb re-called the PCR reads through MiXCR, storing one row per CDR3 protein. The sample has 350,000 to 500,000 distinct CDR3 sequences; around two fifths are singletons. The sequencing here drew on PBMCs, taken before TCRalphabeta/CD19-depleted stem cell transplant. The sequence was obtained from a girl aged 2-9 years with aplastic anemia, due to receive a stem cell transplant. The J gene is TRBJ2-7, the V gene TRBV7-9; tentative D call: TRBD2 (5 bases). CDR3 loop: CASSLALSFGQPEAYF. Written as DNA, the CDR3 is TGTGCCAGCAGCTTAGCGCTAAGTTTCGGGCAGCCGGAGGCGTACTTC.